The 29 T cell receptor beta chains below were found in one sample sequenced in a study of blood T cell repertoires in COVID-19. The protocol was immunoSEQ multiplex PCR, while the TCRdb copy is restricted to in-frame clones and leaves out a portion. The top ten hold roughly 8.1% of the sample, which has around 64,000 clones, about nine tenths seen once. The source material was peripheral blood. These receptors all stem from a human donor in a cohort sampled during active COVID-19.

The V and J genes are TRBV28 and TRBJ2-1, with D possibly being TRBD2 (6 bases). The V gene lost 3 bases and the J gene lost 7 bases, with 16 bases spanning the gap. The germline gives CDR1 MDHEN, CDR2 SYDVKM. CDR3 length equals 15 residues. CDR3 sequence (DNA): TGTGCCAGCAGTTTCAGGCGGGCCCGGGGGAATGAGCAGTTCTTC. It encodes CASSFRRARGNEQFF.

The DNA of the CDR3 is TGCGCCAGCAGCTTGGCCTCAGAAAATGAAGCTTTCTTT. Protein: CASSLASENEAFF. This chain joins TRBV5-1 and TRBJ1-1; D unclear. CDR1 SGHRS and CDR2 YFSETQ come from the germline V gene. Trimming took off 0 bases at V and 7 bases at J, with 10 bases between the two ends. The CDR3 loop spans 13 amino acids.

The V gene is TRBV28, the J gene TRBJ1-1; 7 positions agree with TRBD1. V was pared by 2 bases and J by 7 bases, with 10 bases of the junction left unmatched. Germline CDR1 is MDHEN and CDR2 is SYDVKM. The CDR3 runs to 15 residues. CDR3 in amino acids: CASSLGGTAGDEAFF. The CDR3 coding sequence is TGTGCCAGCAGTTTAGGGGGGACAGCCGGCGATGAAGCTTTCTTT.

This sequence joins TRBV7-3 and TRBJ1-1, with 10 positions matching TRBD1. There are 18 residues in the CDR3. Germline V gives CDR1 SGHTA, CDR2 FQGTGA. Trimming at V came to 4 bases and at J to 1 base, leaving 12 bases not matched to a gene. The CDR3 DNA sequence: TGTGCCAGCAGCTCGATAGACAGGGGGCCCCGGAGGAACACTGAAGCTTTCTTT. It yields the protein CASSSIDRGPRRNTEAFF.

The gene calls are TRBV7-2 and TRBJ1-3; D not resolved. Trimming shortened V by 3 bases and J by 0 bases, and 6 bases separated the two germline ends. Germline CDR1 and CDR2: SGHTA and FQGNSA. The CDR3 totals 14 residues. The CDR3: CASSLGDSGNTIYF. The CDR3 DNA is TGTGCCAGCAGCTTGGGAGACTCTGGAAACACCATATATTTT.

The CDR3 nucleotides are TGCAGCGTTGAATCAGGGACAGGCCGCTCCTACGAGCAGTACTTC. Its protein product is CSVESGTGRSYEQYF. The chain uses TRBV29-1 and TRBJ2-7; 8 nucleotides match TRBD1. The CDR3 is 15 amino acids. Germline-derived CDR1 and CDR2 are SQVTM and ANQGSEA. V lost 2 bases to trimming and J lost 0 bases; unmatched junction nucleotides: 6.

The gene calls are TRBV2 and TRBJ2-7, with D possibly being TRBD2 (6 bases). The CDR3 length is 13 residues. Germline CDR1 reads SNHLY; CDR2 reads FYNNEI. Trimming removed 5 bases from V and 5 bases from J, with 13 bases in between. The CDR3 reads CASSKRLDDEQYF. In nucleotides, the CDR3 is TGTGCCAGCAGTAAACGACTAGATGACGAGCAGTACTTC.

The chain uses TRBV7-9 and TRBJ2-4; a weak D match, TRBD2 (6 bases). CDR3 length equals 15 residues. Germline values: CDR1 SEHNR, CDR2 FQNEAQ (reference sequence). V lost 1 base, J lost 9 bases, and 16 bases lay in between. The CDR3 spells CASSLVPGSVSIQYF. DNA for the CDR3: TGTGCCAGCAGCTTAGTTCCCGGGAGTGTTAGCATTCAGTACTTC.

The gene calls are TRBV30 and TRBJ2-7; maybe TRBD1 (6 bases). CDR1 GTSNPN and CDR2 SVGIG come from the germline V gene (reference sequence). The ends were cut back, 2 bases at V and 3 bases at J, with 8 bases in the middle. The CDR3 loop spans 12 amino acids. The CDR3 loop reads CAWSQGGYEQYF. For the CDR3, the DNA is TGTGCCTGGAGTCAAGGGGGCTACGAGCAGTACTTC.

This chain connects TRBV18 to TRBJ2-1; TRBD2 matches 8 bases. Germline values: CDR1 KGHSH, CDR2 LQKENI. The length of the CDR3 is 16 residues. V lost 2 bases and J lost 6; bases outside the gene matches: 9. The CDR3 loop reads CASSPSGVAGRNEQFF. CDR3 bases: TGTGCCAGCTCACCATCAGGGGTAGCGGGACGCAATGAGCAGTTCTTC.

This chain links TRBV3-1 (or the pseudogene TRBV3-2) with TRBJ2-1; no clear D gene. The length of the CDR3 is 16 residues. V dropped 3 bases and J dropped 4 bases, with 16 bases sitting between them. Per germline, CDR1 LGHDT and CDR2 YNNKEL (reference sequence). CDR3 sequence reads: CASSQALGPLYNEQFF. In DNA form, the CDR3 reads TGTGCCAGCAGCCAGGCCCTAGGCCCCCTTTACAATGAGCAGTTCTTC.

CDR3 in amino acids: CAWSISSYEQYF. The CDR3 nucleotides are TGTGCCTGGAGTATCAGCTCCTACGAGCAGTACTTC. The V call is TRBV30, the J call TRBJ2-7; no definite D call. The germline V gene has CDR1 GTSNPN and CDR2 SVGIG (reference sequence). The CDR3 extends over 12 amino acids. The V end lost 2 bases, the J end lost 0 bases, and 5 bases lay between the germline ends.

The chain couples TRBV5-1 to TRBJ2-3; 10 positions agree with TRBD1. Germline values: CDR1 SGHRS, CDR2 YFSETQ. The CDR3 totals 15 residues. The ends lost 4 bases at V and 6 bases at J; junction bases unmatched: 8. The CDR3 DNA follows: TGCGCCAGCAGCCAAACCGGGACAGGGGACGATACGCAGTATTTT. It is translated as CASSQTGTGDDTQYF.

CDR3 loop: CATSDDRPSSYNEQFF. The DNA of the CDR3 is TGTGCCACCAGTGACGACAGACCGAGCTCCTACAATGAGCAGTTCTTC. The chain uses TRBV24-1 and TRBJ2-1; D is perhaps TRBD1 (5 bases). Trimming removed 4 bases at V and 0 bases at J, with 12 bases between. There are 16 residues in the CDR3. Germline CDR1 KGHDR, CDR2 SFDVKD.

The chain combines TRBV9 with TRBJ2-2; 11 nucleotides agree with TRBD1. V trimming: 6 bases; J trimming: 4 bases; junction bases outside the gene matches: 11. Per germline, CDR1 SGDLS and CDR2 YYNGEE. This CDR3 is built from 17 residues. The CDR3 DNA reads as TGTGCCAGCAACCCTAGACCGGGACAGGGGGTCACCGGGGAGCTGTTTTTT. Its protein product is CASNPRPGQGVTGELFF. The full variable domain, in which reference TRBV9 and TRBJ2-2 provide the parts outside the CDR3, is DSGVTQTPKHLITATGQRVTLRCSPRSGDLSVYWYQQSLDQGLQFLIQYYNGEERAKGNILERFSAQQFPDLHSELNLSSLELGDSALYFCASNPRPGQGVTGELFFGEGSRLTVL.

The chain is built from TRBV6-6 and TRBJ1-5; D might be TRBD1 (5 bases). Germline lookup yields CDR1 MNHNY and CDR2 SVGAGI (reference sequence). V shed 7 bases and J shed 3 bases, with 19 bases lying between them. The CDR3 is 16 residues long. Here the CDR3 reads CASTSETQVFNQPQHF. DNA of the CDR3: TGTGCCAGCACCTCAGAGACACAGGTTTTCAATCAGCCCCAGCATTTT.

The rearrangement uses TRBV10-3 and TRBJ2-3; 9 bases match TRBD1. The CDR3 is made up of 15 amino acids. CDR1 and CDR2 from the germline V gene are ENHRY and SYGVKD. Trimming took 4 bases from V and 2 from J; bases not matched to a gene: 4. CDR3 nucleotides: TGTGCCATCAGTGTGGGGACAGGGACCACAGATACGCAGTATTTT. It translates to CAISVGTGTTDTQYF.

This chain joins TRBV5-1 and TRBJ1-1, with D unclear. The CDR3 totals 12 residues. Trimming took 0 bases from V and 6 from J, leaving 6 bases between them. From germline, CDR1 is SGHRS and CDR2 YFSETQ. CDR3: CASSLVGPEAFF. CDR3 coding DNA: TGCGCCAGCAGCTTGGTTGGCCCTGAAGCTTTCTTT.

The chain combines TRBV27 with TRBJ1-5, with 7 bases fitting TRBD1. The CDR3 totals 15 residues. Germline V lookup: CDR1 MNHEY, CDR2 SMNVEV (reference sequence). Losses at the gene ends were 4 bases for V and 4 bases for J; bases not matched to a gene: 7. Written as DNA, the CDR3 is TGTGCCAGCAGTTGGTCCGGGACAGATAATCAGCCCCAGCATTTT. The encoded protein is CASSWSGTDNQPQHF.

The chain carries TRBV6-2 or TRBV6-3 and TRBJ1-1; 8 bases match TRBD1. The CDR3 is made up of 17 amino acids. CDR1 is MNHEY, CDR2 SVGEGT, per germline. The V gene end was trimmed by 4 bases and the J gene end by 6 bases; junction bases not matched to a gene: 16. DNA of the CDR3: TGTGCCAGCAGTTTCCCAGGGGGCGCATCCCTTTCTGCTGAAGCTTTCTTT. It encodes CASSFPGGASLSAEAFF.

This rearrangement joins TRBV9 to TRBJ1-4; weak D call: TRBD1 (6 bases). Germline loops: CDR1 SGDLS, CDR2 YYNGEE. The CDR3 extends over 14 amino acids. Trimming cost V 0 bases and J 7 bases, with 10 bases left between them. The CDR3 region is CASSVGQGSEKLFF. The CDR3 nucleotides are TGTGCCAGCAGCGTAGGCCAGGGGAGTGAAAAACTGTTTTTT.

The J gene is TRBJ2-5, the V gene TRBV2; 7 bases line up with TRBD1. CDR3 length: 13 residues. The germline CDR1 and CDR2 sequences are SNHLY and FYNNEI. J gave up 2 bases and V 9 bases, and 6 bases lay outside the gene matches. The CDR3 sequence: CASYRDSQETQYF. In DNA, the CDR3 is TGTGCCAGTTACAGGGACAGTCAAGAGACCCAGTACTTC. The full variable domain, completed using reference TRBV2 and TRBJ2-5, is EPEVTQTPSHQVTQMGQEVILRCVPISNHLYFYWYRQILGQKVEFLVSFYNNEISEKSEIFDDQFSVERPDGSNFTLKIRSTKLEDSAMYFCASYRDSQETQYFGPGTRLLVL.

The chain links TRBV29-1 to TRBJ2-2, with TRBD2 identical over 11 bases. The CDR3 length is 16 residues. Looked up from germline, CDR1 is SQVTM and CDR2 is ANQGSEA. J gave up 5 bases and V 0 bases, and 5 bases lay outside the gene matches. CDR3: CSVEDGIAGGTGELFF. The CDR3 DNA follows: TGCAGCGTTGAAGACGGGATAGCGGGGGGGACCGGGGAGCTGTTTTTT.

The chain is built from TRBV30 and TRBJ1-2; D remains ambiguous. The CDR3 is made up of 12 amino acids. Germline V gene sequence: CDR1 GTSNPN, CDR2 SVGIG (reference sequence). V lost 0 bases and J lost 8, with 10 bases in between. The CDR3 loop reads CAWSVSGGGYTF. CDR3 nucleotides: TGTGCCTGGAGTGTATCTGGAGGCGGCTACACCTTC.

The table lists this clone with a count of one. The V call is TRBV5-3, the J call TRBJ1-1, with D perhaps matching TRBD1 (5 bases). TRBV5-3 is an ORF for which the function is uncertain. The CDR3 loop spans 15 amino acids. Trimming pared 1 base from V and 6 bases from J, leaving 16 bases between. For the CDR3, the DNA is TGTGCCAGAAGCTTGTGGCAGGGAGGTTTCGCTGAAGCTTTCTTT. Encoded protein: CARSLWQGGFAEAFF.

The CDR3 loop is CASSYGNRGRQRGYTF. Here the CDR3 DNA reads TGTGCCAGCAGTTACGGAAACAGGGGACGTCAAAGAGGCTACACCTTC. The V gene is TRBV28, the J gene TRBJ1-2; 7 bases agree with TRBD1. Germline lookup yields CDR1 MDHEN and CDR2 SYDVKM. The CDR3 has 16 residues. After removal of 4 bases from V and 8 bases from J, the junction contained 16 bases not matched to a gene.

The count of this clone is one. For the CDR3, the DNA is TGCGCCAGCAGCCCCCGGACTAGCGGGGGGAATGAGCAGTTCTTC. This encodes CASSPRTSGGNEQFF. The chain couples TRBV5-1 to TRBJ2-1, with 14 bases matching TRBD2. CDR3 length: 15 amino acids. J gave up 7 bases and V 4 bases, and 4 bases lay outside the gene matches. Germline CDR1 is SGHRS and CDR2 is YFSETQ.

The genes are TRBV24-1 and TRBJ2-5, with D perhaps TRBD1 (6 bases). The CDR3 loop spans 13 amino acids. Germline V lookup: CDR1 KGHDR, CDR2 SFDVKD. The V end was cut by 7 bases, the J end by 3 bases, with 11 bases between. CDR3: CATRGQLEETQYF. In DNA form, the CDR3 reads TGTGCCACCAGAGGACAGCTTGAAGAGACCCAGTACTTC.

The gene calls are TRBV12-5 and TRBJ1-6; D unclear. Trimming took off 5 bases at V and 5 bases at J, with 13 bases between the two ends. Looked up from germline, CDR1 is LGHNT and CDR2 is FRNRAP. CDR3 length: 15 amino acids. The CDR3 protein is CASGPFSANNSPLHF. CDR3 bases: TGTGCTAGTGGTCCCTTTTCAGCGAATAATTCACCCCTCCACTTT.